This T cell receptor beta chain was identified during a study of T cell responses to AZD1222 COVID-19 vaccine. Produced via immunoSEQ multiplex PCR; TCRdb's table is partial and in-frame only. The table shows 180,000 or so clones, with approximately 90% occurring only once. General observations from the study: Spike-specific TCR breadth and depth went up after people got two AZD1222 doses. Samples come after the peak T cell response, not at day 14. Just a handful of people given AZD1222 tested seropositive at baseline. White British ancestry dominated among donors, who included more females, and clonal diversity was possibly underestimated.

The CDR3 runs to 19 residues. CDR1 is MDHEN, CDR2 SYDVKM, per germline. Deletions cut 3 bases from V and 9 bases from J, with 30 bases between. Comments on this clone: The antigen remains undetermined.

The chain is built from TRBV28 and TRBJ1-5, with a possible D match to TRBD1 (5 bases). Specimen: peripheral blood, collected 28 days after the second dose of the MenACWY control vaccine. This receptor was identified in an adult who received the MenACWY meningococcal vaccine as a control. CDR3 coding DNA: TGTGCCAGCAGTTTTCGCCTCCGTTTTTCGGGCGGGGCCAATGGGCCCCAGCATTTT. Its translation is CASSFRLRFSGGANGPQHF. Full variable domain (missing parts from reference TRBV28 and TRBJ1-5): DVKVTQSSRYLVKRTGEKVFLECVQDMDHENMFWYRQDPGLGLRLIYFSYDVKMKEKGDIPEGYSVSREKKERFSLILESASTNQTSMYLCASSFRLRFSGGANGPQHFGDGTRLSIL.